This TCR beta chain came from a study of T cells in Graves' hyperthyroidism and ophthalmopathy. RNA transcripts were the template for amplifying TCR beta CDR3 regions. The TCR CDR3 first-round RT-PCR relied on the HTBI primer set. TCRdb re-derived calls from the multiplex PCR reads in MiXCR, one entry per CDR3 protein. This repertoire shows hundreds of thousands of distinct CDR3 sequences, over 13% found once; its top ten account for 25% to 30%. Trimming removed 0 bases from V and 2 bases from J; junction bases left unmatched: 3. Per germline, CDR1 WNHNN and CDR2 SYGVQD (reference sequence). The CDR3 has 16 residues. At least ten counts were recorded for this clonotype.

Sequenced input: blood. The TCR was taken from a man over 45 with Graves' ophthalmopathy. This chain links TRBV10-1 with TRBJ2-3; 9 bases line up with TRBD1. The CDR3 loop is CASSESRDRATDTQYF. DNA for the CDR3: TGCGCCAGCAGTGAGTCCAGGGACAGGGCCACAGATACGCAGTATTTT.